This TCR beta chain appears in the sequencing data of a study of T cells in Graves' hyperthyroidism and ophthalmopathy. Graves' hyperthyroidism without ophthalmopathy progression within 18 months was termed stable. Aged 18 to 65, the patients had hyperthyroidism that was newly diagnosed and had lasted under 2 months. Based on clinical symptoms, serum thyroxine and TRAb, thyroid ultrasound and orbital computed tomography, diagnoses were reached. To note about this clonotype: Its target is not known.

TCR beta CDR3 regions were amplified from RNA. The primer set for the first-round RT-PCR of the TCR CDR3 was HTBI. TCRdb passed the multiplex PCR reads through MiXCR, listing each CDR3 protein once. The data hold a few hundred thousand distinct CDR3 sequences, with about half observed a single time. Whole-study results and caveats: Researchers found most expanded thyroid clonotypes above 0.001 in blood as well.

Germline trimming cut 2 bases from V and 3 bases from J; bases unmatched to any gene: 6. This CDR3 is 16 amino acids long. Germline lookup yields CDR1 SGHDN and CDR2 FVKESK. V usage is TRBV14 and J usage is TRBJ2-2; the match to TRBD1 covers 7 bases. Sequencing was carried out using peripheral blood or thyroid tissue (not recorded which). The sequence was obtained from a woman aged 18-30 years with Graves' hyperthyroidism. The CDR3 sequence: CASSQLGGAYTGELFF. In DNA form, the CDR3 reads TGTGCCAGCAGCCAACTAGGGGGCGCGTACACCGGGGAGCTGTTTTTT.